A single sample gave rise to the 29 T cell receptor beta chains below, sequenced in a study of T cell changes during pregnancy in multiple sclerosis. The method was immunoSEQ multiplex PCR; TCRdb's version includes in-frame clones alone and lacks a portion of them. The sample lists tens of thousands of clones, 90% occurring once. Sample: CD4+ T cells from peripheral blood mononuclear cells, taken in the second trimester of pregnancy. Receptors originate from a female donor with multiple sclerosis, enrolled in a pregnancy study.

The CDR3 here is CASSRQGSGTGANVLTF. The CDR3, as DNA: TGTGCCAGCTCACGACAAGGATCGGGGACTGGGGCCAACGTCCTGACTTTC. J is TRBJ2-6 and V is TRBV18, with D possibly being TRBD2 (5 bases). CDR3 length: 17 residues. Germline V gene lookup returns CDR1 KGHSH and CDR2 LQKENI. Trimming shortened V by 4 bases and J by 2 bases, and 15 bases separated the two germline ends.

The chain joins TRBV7-9 to TRBJ1-3; D is undetermined. The CDR3 has 13 amino acids. From germline, CDR1 is SEHNR and CDR2 FQNEAQ (reference sequence). The germline V and J ends were trimmed by 10 bases and 1 base, with 11 bases remaining between them. CDR3: CAISSRSGNTIYF. CDR3 in DNA: TGTGCCATCTCGTCGCGTTCTGGAAACACCATATATTTT.

The chain is built from TRBV27 and TRBJ2-1, with 12 bases matching TRBD2. With V trimmed by 4 bases and J by 9 bases, 10 bases remained unmatched. This CDR3 has 16 amino acids. CDR1 MNHEY and CDR2 SMNVEV come from the germline V gene (reference sequence). The CDR3 region has the DNA TGTGCCAGCAGTTCGGGACTAGCGGGTAGGGGGGGTGAGCAGTTCTTC. Translated, it gives CASSSGLAGRGGEQFF.

This sequence joins TRBV19 and TRBJ1-5, with D perhaps matching TRBD1 (5 bases). CDR3 size: 13 residues. The germline gives CDR1 LNHDA, CDR2 SQIVND (reference sequence). V lost 4 bases to trimming and J lost 7 bases, with 11 bases between them. The chain's CDR3 is CASSTGSPQPQHF. The CDR3 nucleotides are TGTGCCAGTAGTACAGGGTCCCCCCAGCCCCAGCATTTT.

The DNA for the CDR3 is TGTGCCTGGAGTGTTGGGACAGGGGGCTCGAGCAATCAGCCCCAGCATTTT. Protein product: CAWSVGTGGSSNQPQHF. V usage is TRBV30 and J usage is TRBJ1-5; 12 bases are shared with TRBD1. This CDR3 has 17 amino acids. Trimming cost V 0 bases and J 1 base; bases outside gene matches: 4. Germline assignment: CDR1 GTSNPN and CDR2 SVGIG (reference sequence).

The chain uses TRBV18 and TRBJ2-7; D is undetermined. This CDR3 comprises 14 residues. The germline V and J ends were trimmed by 2 bases and 1 base, with 9 bases remaining between them. Germline-derived CDR1 and CDR2 are KGHSH and LQKENI. The chain's CDR3 is CASSPIDTSYEQYF. CDR3 sequence (DNA): TGTGCCAGCTCACCAATCGACACATCCTACGAGCAGTACTTC.

V is TRBV7-2 and J is TRBJ2-7; D may be TRBD2 (6 bases). Trimming pared 5 bases from V and 6 bases from J, leaving 17 bases between. Germline CDR1 SGHTA, CDR2 FQGNSA. The CDR3 totals 14 residues. The CDR3 sequence: CASSLRDRGSEQYF. The CDR3 DNA sequence: TGTGCCAGCAGCCTCCGGGACCGGGGGTCCGAGCAGTACTTC.

V usage is TRBV13 and J usage is TRBJ2-7, with D possibly TRBD1 on 6 matching bases. Germline V lookup: CDR1 PRHDT, CDR2 FYEKMQ (reference sequence). CDR3 length equals 14 residues. V dropped 6 bases and J dropped 5 bases, with 17 bases sitting between them. CDR3 coding DNA: TGTGCCAGCAGTCACCTGCTGGGGGCAGACGAGCAGTACTTC. This gives the protein CASSHLLGADEQYF.

The chain recombines TRBV7-8 with TRBJ2-5; D perhaps matches TRBD1 (6 bases). The V end was cut by 1 base, the J end by 5 bases, with 14 bases between. Germline CDR1 is SGHVS and CDR2 is FQNEAQ. The CDR3 length is 15 residues. CDR3 sequence: CASSLGLARGETQYF. CDR3 in DNA: TGTGCCAGCAGCTTAGGCTTAGCGAGGGGGGAGACCCAGTACTTC.

J is TRBJ2-3 and V is TRBV5-1, with 14 bases aligning to TRBD2. The J segment lost 2 bases and the V segment lost 4 bases, leaving 9 bases of the junction unmatched. This CDR3 contains 18 residues. The V gene's germline CDR1 is SGHRS and CDR2 YFSETQ. The CDR3 sequence is CASSAGTSGSRLTDTQYF. The CDR3 coding sequence is TGCGCCAGCAGCGCCGGGACTAGCGGGAGCCGTCTCACAGATACGCAGTATTTT.

Concerning this clone: The sample holds other DNA sequences that translate to the same CDR3. In DNA, the CDR3 is TGTGCCAGCAGCCGACCGGGTTCCTACGAGCAGTACTTC. This codes for CASSRPGSYEQYF. This sequence joins TRBV7-2 and TRBJ2-7; D is ambiguous. CDR3 size: 13 residues. V lost 5 bases and J lost 1, with 9 bases in between. Per the germline V gene, CDR1 is SGHTA and CDR2 is FQGNSA.

The CDR3 coding sequence is TGTGCCAGCAGTTACTCGAGGGCAGCAATACCGGCTGGCTACACCTTC. Translation: CASSYSRAAIPAGYTF. This rearrangement joins TRBV6-5 to TRBJ1-2; D not certain. CDR1 and CDR2 from the germline V gene are MNHEY and SVGAGI. The V end was cut by 0 bases, the J end by 7 bases, with 18 bases between. This CDR3 has 16 amino acids.

The rearrangement links TRBV6-1 to TRBJ1-2, with 9 positions matching TRBD1. The CDR3 length is 14 residues. V shed 7 bases, J shed 7 bases, and the junction held 10 bases outside the gene matches. Per germline, CDR1 MNHNS and CDR2 SASEGT. The CDR3 is CASKFRDRVGGYTF. CDR3 bases: TGTGCCAGCAAATTCCGGGACAGGGTAGGTGGCTACACCTTC.

This chain uses TRBV18 with TRBJ2-7; possibly TRBD1 for D (5 bases). CDR1 KGHSH and CDR2 LQKENI come from the germline V gene. Trimming took off 4 bases at V and 7 bases at J, with 8 bases between the two ends. The CDR3 runs to 11 residues. CDR3 coding DNA: TGTGCCAGCTCACAGGGGAATGAGCAGTACTTC. Its protein product is CASSQGNEQYF.

The chain links TRBV11-3 to TRBJ2-2; D might be TRBD2 (6 bases). Germline V gene sequence: CDR1 SGHNT, CDR2 YENEEA. There are 15 residues in the CDR3. Trimming removed 4 bases at V and 0 bases at J, with 9 bases between. For the CDR3, the DNA is TGTGCCAGCAGCTCCGGGGGTGCGAACACCGGGGAGCTGTTTTTT. It translates to CASSSGGANTGELFF.

The CDR3 region has the DNA TGTGCCAGCAGCTTAAGGAGGGGCGACACCGGGGAGCTGTTTTTT. It is translated as CASSLRRGDTGELFF. The chain employs TRBV7-6 and TRBJ2-2; perhaps TRBD2 as D (6 bases). The CDR3 length is 15 residues. Trimming removed 2 bases from V and 3 bases from J, with 10 bases in between. The V gene's germline CDR1 is SGHVS and CDR2 FNYEAQ.

V usage is TRBV2 and J usage is TRBJ1-5; 8 nucleotides agree with TRBD1. V lost 6 bases and J lost 1; bases outside the gene matches: 8. CDR3 length: 16 amino acids. From germline, CDR1 is SNHLY and CDR2 FYNNEI. The CDR3 sequence is CASSDGQGRSNQPQHF. The CDR3 DNA reads TGTGCCAGCAGCGACGGACAGGGACGGAGCAATCAGCCCCAGCATTTT.

This chain uses TRBV7-2 with TRBJ2-2; 8 bases align to TRBD2. Germline-derived CDR1 and CDR2 are SGHTA and FQGNSA. This CDR3 has 17 amino acids. V lost 5 bases, J lost 6 bases, and 14 bases stayed unmatched. CDR3 nucleotide sequence: TGTGCCAGCAGCATCCAGCCGGGACTAGTGAAGGCCGGGGAGCTGTTTTTT. Translating it yields CASSIQPGLVKAGELFF.

The J gene is TRBJ2-3, the V gene TRBV7-9; weak D call: TRBD2 (5 bases). Germline V gene lookup returns CDR1 SEHNR and CDR2 FQNEAQ (reference sequence). The CDR3 is made up of 16 amino acids. The V end lost 5 bases, the J end lost 0 bases, and 15 bases lay between the germline ends. CDR3 amino acids: CASSQGLSPSTDTQYF. DNA of the CDR3: TGTGCCAGCAGCCAAGGACTGTCCCCTAGCACAGATACGCAGTATTTT.

The genes are TRBV28 and TRBJ1-4, with D perhaps TRBD1 (6 bases). V lost 8 bases to trimming and J lost 2 bases, with 18 bases between them. Looked up from germline, CDR1 is MDHEN and CDR2 is SYDVKM. The CDR3 loop spans 16 amino acids. CDR3 sequence (DNA): TGTGCCAGCGGCTGGACAGTAGGGGAGACTAATGAAAAACTGTTTTTT. It specifies CASGWTVGETNEKLFF.

The rearrangement uses TRBV6-5 and TRBJ2-7, with unresolved D. The CDR3 spans 15 residues. Germline CDR1 and CDR2: MNHEY and SVGAGI. V was pared by 0 bases and J by 0 bases, with 9 bases between. Here the CDR3 reads CASSYSWHYSYEQYF. In DNA form, the CDR3 reads TGTGCCAGCAGTTACTCATGGCACTACTCCTACGAGCAGTACTTC.

J is TRBJ2-7 and V is TRBV19, with 7 bases identical to TRBD1. Germline CDR1 reads LNHDA; CDR2 reads SQIVND (reference sequence). The CDR3 is made up of 12 amino acids. The V gene end was trimmed by 5 bases and the J gene end by 5 bases; junction bases not matched to a gene: 3. CDR3 amino acids: CASSPDRDEQYF. The CDR3 coding sequence is TGTGCCAGTAGTCCAGACAGGGACGAGCAGTACTTC.

The CDR3 loop is CASRGGDGSIHTQYF. The DNA for the CDR3 is TGCGCCAGCAGGGGAGGGGACGGATCCATCCATACGCAGTATTTT. The J gene is TRBJ2-3, the V gene TRBV4-1; 7 bases map to TRBD2. CDR3 size: 15 residues. Trimming took 6 bases from V and 7 from J; bases not matched to a gene: 13. Germline V CDR1 and CDR2: MGHRA, YSYEKL.

Only one count was recorded for this clone. CDR3 in amino acids: CASSYRGGELFF. As DNA, the CDR3 is TGTGCCAGTAGCTATCGGGGGGGGGAGCTGTTTTTT. This chain uses TRBV19 with TRBJ2-2; possibly TRBD2 for D (6 bases). The germline CDR1 and CDR2 sequences are LNHDA and SQIVND (reference sequence). The CDR3 extends over 12 amino acids. The V end lost 6 bases, the J end lost 8 bases, and 10 bases lay between the germline ends.

V and J are TRBV9 and TRBJ1-2; D is unresolved. The CDR3 length is 15 residues. V lost 0 bases and J lost 0, with 9 bases in between. Germline CDR1 and CDR2: SGDLS and YYNGEE. CDR3 bases: TGTGCCAGCAGCGTAGAAGAGGGTGCTAACTATGGCTACACCTTC. Translation: CASSVEEGANYGYTF.

The chain recombines TRBV6-1 with TRBJ2-2; D not certain. Germline V gene sequence: CDR1 MNHNS, CDR2 SASEGT. The CDR3 consists of 13 residues. The germline V and J ends were trimmed by 4 bases and 6 bases, with 9 bases remaining between them. The DNA of the CDR3 is TGTGCCAGCAGTGTCGTAGAGGCCGGGGAGCTGTTTTTT. Amino acids: CASSVVEAGELFF.

The chain combines TRBV28 with TRBJ2-1; 8 nucleotides align to TRBD2. Germline trimming cut 3 bases from V and 9 bases from J; bases unmatched to any gene: 4. This CDR3 comprises 13 residues. Germline assignment: CDR1 MDHEN and CDR2 SYDVKM. CDR3 loop: CASSLSGRGEQFF. CDR3 nucleotide sequence: TGTGCCAGCAGTTTGTCCGGGAGGGGTGAGCAGTTCTTC.

V and J are TRBV19 and TRBJ2-3, with 9 bases matching TRBD1. Germline trimming cut 8 bases from V and 5 bases from J; bases unmatched to any gene: 8. The CDR3 has 14 residues. Germline lookup yields CDR1 LNHDA and CDR2 SQIVND (reference sequence). CDR3 sequence reads: CASAHRGLEDTQYF. CDR3 sequence (DNA): TGTGCCAGTGCACACAGGGGGCTGGAAGATACGCAGTATTTT.

The genes are TRBV7-9 and TRBJ1-2; 10 bases match TRBD1. The germline gives CDR1 SEHNR, CDR2 FQNEAQ (reference sequence). After removal of 5 bases from V and 9 bases from J, the junction contained 9 bases not matched to a gene. This CDR3 has 14 amino acids. CDR3: CASSLDRGLFSYTF. The DNA of the CDR3 is TGTGCCAGCAGCCTTGACAGGGGGCTCTTCAGCTACACCTTC.